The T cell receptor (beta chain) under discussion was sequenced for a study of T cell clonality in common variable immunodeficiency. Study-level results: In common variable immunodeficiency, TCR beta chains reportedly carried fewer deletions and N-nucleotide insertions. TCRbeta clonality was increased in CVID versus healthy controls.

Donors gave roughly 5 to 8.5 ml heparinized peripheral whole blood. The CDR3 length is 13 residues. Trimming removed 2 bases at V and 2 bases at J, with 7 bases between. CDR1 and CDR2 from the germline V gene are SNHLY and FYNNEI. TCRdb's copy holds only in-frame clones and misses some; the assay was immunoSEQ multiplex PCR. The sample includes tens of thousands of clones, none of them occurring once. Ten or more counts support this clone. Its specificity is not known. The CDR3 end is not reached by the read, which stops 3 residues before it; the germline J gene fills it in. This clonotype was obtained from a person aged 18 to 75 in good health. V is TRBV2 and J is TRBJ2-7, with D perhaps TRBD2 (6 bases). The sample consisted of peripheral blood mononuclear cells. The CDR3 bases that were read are TGTGCCAGCAGTGAACAGCGGGCCTACGAG. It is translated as CASSEQRAYE. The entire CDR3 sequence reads CASSEQRAYEQYF.